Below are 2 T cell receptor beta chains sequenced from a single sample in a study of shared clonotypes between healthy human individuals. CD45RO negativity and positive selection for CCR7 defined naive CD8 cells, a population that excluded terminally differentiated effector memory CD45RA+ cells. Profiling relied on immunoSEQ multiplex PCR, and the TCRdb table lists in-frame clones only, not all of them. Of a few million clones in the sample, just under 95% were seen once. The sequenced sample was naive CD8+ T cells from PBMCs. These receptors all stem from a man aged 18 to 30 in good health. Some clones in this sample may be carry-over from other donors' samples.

The CDR3 is CASSLTGATNQPQHF. As DNA, the CDR3 is TGCGCCAGCAGCTTGACAGGGGCGACCAATCAGCCCCAGCATTTT. This chain links TRBV5-1 with TRBJ1-5; 7 bases fit TRBD1. Germline assignment: CDR1 SGHRS and CDR2 YFSETQ. The CDR3 has 15 residues. V dropped 1 base and J dropped 3; count of bases not matched to a gene: 4.

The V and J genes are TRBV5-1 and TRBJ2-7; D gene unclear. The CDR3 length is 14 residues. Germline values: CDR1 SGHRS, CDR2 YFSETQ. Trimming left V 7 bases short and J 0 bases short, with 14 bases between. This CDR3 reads CASGPGWNSYEQYF. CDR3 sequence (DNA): TGCGCCAGCGGGCCGGGCTGGAACTCCTACGAGCAGTACTTC.